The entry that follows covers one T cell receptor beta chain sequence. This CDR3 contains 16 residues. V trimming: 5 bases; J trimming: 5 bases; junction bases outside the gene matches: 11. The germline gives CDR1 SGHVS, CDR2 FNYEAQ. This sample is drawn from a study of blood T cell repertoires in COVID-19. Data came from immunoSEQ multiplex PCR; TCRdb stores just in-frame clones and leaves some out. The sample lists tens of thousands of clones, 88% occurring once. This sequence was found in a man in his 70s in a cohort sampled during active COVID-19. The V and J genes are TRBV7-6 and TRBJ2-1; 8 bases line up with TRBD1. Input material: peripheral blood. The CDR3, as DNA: TGTGCCAGCAGCCGGGCGTCGGGGACAGGTGACAATGAGCAGTTCTTC. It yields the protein CASSRASGTGDNEQFF.